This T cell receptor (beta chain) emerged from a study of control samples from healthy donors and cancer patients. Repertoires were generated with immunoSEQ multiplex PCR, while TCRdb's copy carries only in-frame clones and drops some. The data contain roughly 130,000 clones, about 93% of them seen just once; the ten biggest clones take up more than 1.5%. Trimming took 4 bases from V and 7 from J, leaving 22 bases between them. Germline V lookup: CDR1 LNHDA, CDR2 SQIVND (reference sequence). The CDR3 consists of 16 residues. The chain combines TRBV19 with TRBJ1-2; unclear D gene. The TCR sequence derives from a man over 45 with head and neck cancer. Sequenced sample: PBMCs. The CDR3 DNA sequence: TGTGCCAGTAGTAGGAGTGAGAGGGCGAAGACACTTGGCTACACCTTC. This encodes CASSRSERAKTLGYTF.